These T cell receptor beta chains were read from a single sample in a study of graft-versus-host responses after intestinal transplantation. For these receptors, no antigen is known. Repertoires were generated with immunoSEQ multiplex PCR, while TCRdb's copy carries only in-frame clones and drops some. The sample contains approximately 120,000 clones, around 94% of which appear only once. Sequencing used unstimulated CD4+ T cells sorted from spleen or lymph node cells, obtained before intestinal transplant. Receptors originate from a human donor who received an intestinal transplant. CDR3s include the opening cysteine and the closing phenylalanine or tryptophan. D genes are given only for firm matches. Clone size, where shown, is once, few, many, or a class for clones that have expanded.

abundance,j_gene,v_gene,d_gene,CDR3nt,CDR3aa
once,TRBJ2-3,TRBV5-1,-,TGCGCCAGCAGCGGTACAACGTACACGCAGTATTTT,CASSGTTYTQYF
-,TRBJ1-1,TRBV27,-,TGTGCCAGCAGTTTATCCACCCAATCGATGAACACTGAAGCTTTCTTT,CASSLSTQSMNTEAFF
-,TRBJ1-1,TRBV21-1,-,TGTGCCAGCAGCCCTCGCGTGGAGGATTGGGACACTGAAGCTTTCTTT,CASSPRVEDWDTEAFF
once,TRBJ1-2,TRBV2,-,TGTGCCAGCAGTGGAGTGGGGGTTACGGGCTACACCTTC,CASSGVGVTGYTF
-,TRBJ2-1,TRBV5-1,-,TGCGCCAGCAGCTTCGTTCAGCAATCCTACAATGAGCAGTTCTTC,CASSFVQQSYNEQFF
-,TRBJ2-5,TRBV11-2,-,TGTGCCAGCAGCACAGGAGGGGTAGAGACCCAGTACTTC,CASSTGGVETQYF
-,TRBJ2-3,TRBV5-6,-,TGTGCCAGCAGCAAGACGGACAGAACAGATACGCAGTATTTT,CASSKTDRTDTQYF
-,TRBJ1-6,TRBV27,TRBD1,TGTGCCAGCAGTTTCTTAGACAGGGACTATAATTCACCCCTCCACTTT,CASSFLDRDYNSPLHF
-,TRBJ1-1,TRBV7-6,-,TGTGCCAGCAGCTTTAAGGCGGGGGGTACTGAAGCTTTCTTT,CASSFKAGGTEAFF
-,TRBJ2-7,TRBV27,TRBD2,TGTGCCAGCAGTTCCGGATCACTAGCGGGGGGTCTTTACGAGCAGTACTTC,CASSSGSLAGGLYEQYF
-,TRBJ2-7,TRBV11-1,-,TGTGCCAGCGCGACCGGGTCACTTCAAGGCGAGCAGTACTTC,CASATGSLQGEQYF
-,TRBJ1-2,TRBV5-1,TRBD1,TGCGCCAGCAGCCCCGAGGGGGCGGGGGGCTACACCTTC,CASSPEGAGGYTF
-,TRBJ1-3,TRBV30,-,TGTGCCTGGTCCCCATGGGTGGGTCCTCTCACCATATATTTT,CAWSPWVGPLTIYF
-,TRBJ2-5,TRBV7-6,TRBD2,TGTGCCAGCAGCAGACTTAGCGGGGGGGCCGGAGAGACCCAGTACTTC,CASSRLSGGAGETQYF
-,TRBJ2-3,TRBV6-6,TRBD1,TGTGCCAGCACCATGACAGGGGCGGGAACAGATACGCAGTATTTT,CASTMTGAGTDTQYF
-,TRBJ1-2,TRBV10-3,-,TGTGCCATGGGGCAGGAGTCCTATGGCTACACCTTC,CAMGQESYGYTF
-,TRBJ2-3,TRBV30,-,TGTGCCTGGAGCCGAGGGGGCACAGATACGCAGTATTTT,CAWSRGGTDTQYF
-,TRBJ1-1,TRBV6-1,-,TGTGCCAGCAGGATAAACACTGAAGCTTTCTTT,CASRINTEAFF
-,TRBJ2-7,TRBV4-2,-,TGTGCCAGCAGCCAAGACCTAGCATTTTTCTACGAGCAGTACTTC,CASSQDLAFFYEQYF
-,TRBJ2-7,TRBV6-1,-,TGTGCCAGCAGTGACAGTGGGGGGTCCTACGAGCAGTACTTC,CASSDSGGSYEQYF
-,TRBJ2-2,TRBV10-1,-,TGCGCCAGCAGTGAGTCGACGGCATCCGCGAACACCGGGGAGCTGTTTTTT,CASSESTASANTGELFF
-,TRBJ2-7,TRBV5-1,-,TGCGCCAGCAGCTTGGGAAGGGGCGACTACGAGCAGTACTTC,CASSLGRGDYEQYF
-,TRBJ1-6,TRBV7-2,-,TGTGCCAGCAGCTCCCAGGGGCCCTACGTTCCCCTCCACTTT,CASSSQGPYVPLHF
-,TRBJ2-5,TRBV15,-,TGTGCCACCAGCAGAGATGATTGGGGGGCTGGGACCCAGTACTTC,CATSRDDWGAGTQYF
once,TRBJ2-5,TRBV10-2,-,TGCGCCAGCAGTTTGGGGCTGGAGACCCAGTACTTC,CASSLGLETQYF
-,TRBJ2-7,TRBV7-8,-,TGTGCCAGCAGCCCGGGACCGCTGGGATACGAGCAGTACTTC,CASSPGPLGYEQYF
-,TRBJ2-7,TRBV2,-,TGTGCCAGCAGTGTCCAAGGGCAGTACTTC,CASSVQGQYF
-,TRBJ1-2,TRBV7-9,-,TGTGCCAGCAGCGTCTGGGGGGGCTGGGGCTACACCTTC,CASSVWGGWGYTF
-,TRBJ1-5,TRBV6-1,-,TGTGCCAGCAGTGCCGAAGGGGGGAATCAGCCCCAGCATTTT,CASSAEGGNQPQHF